These 7 T cell receptor beta chains were all obtained from the same sample, sequenced in a study of T cell responses to AZD1222 COVID-19 vaccine. Measured with immunoSEQ multiplex PCR; TCRdb has only the in-frame clones, and not every one. The sample has just over 150,000 clones, about 87% seen once; the top ten hold just over 9%. Sequenced material: peripheral blood, taken 28 days after the second AZD1222 dose. The receptors here all came from an adult who received the AZD1222 COVID-19 vaccine.

The chain combines TRBV27 with TRBJ2-7; the match to TRBD1 covers 11 bases. CDR1 and CDR2 from the germline V gene are MNHEY and SMNVEV (reference sequence). V shed 8 bases, J shed 3 bases, and the junction held 3 bases outside the gene matches. This CDR3 spans 13 amino acids. The CDR3 reads CASWGTGGYEQYF. CDR3 DNA sequence: TGTGCCAGCTGGGGGACAGGGGGCTACGAGCAGTACTTC.

This chain links TRBV9 with TRBJ1-1; 7 positions agree with TRBD1. Germline V gene lookup returns CDR1 SGDLS and CDR2 YYNGEE. CDR3 length: 12 residues. J lost 11 bases, V lost 3 bases, and 7 bases had no gene match. Here the CDR3 reads CASSGRQGRAFF. The CDR3 DNA sequence: TGTGCCAGCAGCGGTCGACAGGGCAGGGCTTTCTTT.

The chain employs TRBV5-1 and TRBJ2-3, with 8 positions matching TRBD1. Germline lookup yields CDR1 SGHRS and CDR2 YFSETQ. Germline trimming cut 1 base from V and 6 bases from J; bases unmatched to any gene: 7. The CDR3 extends over 15 amino acids. The CDR3 here is CASSLRGTGRDTQYF. The CDR3 bases are TGCGCCAGCAGCTTGCGTGGGACAGGTCGCGATACGCAGTATTTT.

To note about this clone: This same CDR3 is encoded by further DNA sequences in the sample. The V and J genes are TRBV4-3 and TRBJ1-1, with no clear D. The CDR3 has 13 amino acids. Trimming shortened V by 1 base and J by 2 bases, and 5 bases separated the two germline ends. In germline, CDR1 is LGHNA, CDR2 YSLEER. The DNA of the CDR3 is TGCGCCAGCAGCCAAGTACTTAACACTGAAGCTTTCTTT. Translating it yields CASSQVLNTEAFF.

This chain joins TRBV7-8 and TRBJ2-7; 10 nucleotides agree with TRBD1. Trimming removed 3 bases from V and 3 bases from J; junction bases left unmatched: 2. Germline loops: CDR1 SGHVS, CDR2 FQNEAQ. The CDR3 runs to 14 residues. Written as DNA, the CDR3 is TGTGCCAGCAGCTTGGGACAGGGGAACTACGAGCAGTACTTC. Protein product: CASSLGQGNYEQYF.

The chain combines TRBV12-3 or TRBV12-4 with TRBJ2-3; D is undetermined. The V gene lost 3 bases and the J gene lost 2 bases, with 3 bases spanning the gap. The CDR3 totals 12 residues. In DNA, the CDR3 is TGTGCCAGCAGTTTTGACACAGATACGCAGTATTTT. Protein: CASSFDTDTQYF.

The chain employs TRBV6-5 and TRBJ2-7; 11 bases are a match to TRBD2. With V trimmed by 4 bases and J by 2 bases, 4 bases remained unmatched. This CDR3 is built from 15 residues. Per the germline V gene, CDR1 is MNHEY and CDR2 is SVGAGI. The CDR3 sequence is CASSSPGLAAYEQYF. The CDR3, as DNA: TGTGCCAGCAGTTCGCCGGGACTAGCGGCCTACGAGCAGTACTTC.